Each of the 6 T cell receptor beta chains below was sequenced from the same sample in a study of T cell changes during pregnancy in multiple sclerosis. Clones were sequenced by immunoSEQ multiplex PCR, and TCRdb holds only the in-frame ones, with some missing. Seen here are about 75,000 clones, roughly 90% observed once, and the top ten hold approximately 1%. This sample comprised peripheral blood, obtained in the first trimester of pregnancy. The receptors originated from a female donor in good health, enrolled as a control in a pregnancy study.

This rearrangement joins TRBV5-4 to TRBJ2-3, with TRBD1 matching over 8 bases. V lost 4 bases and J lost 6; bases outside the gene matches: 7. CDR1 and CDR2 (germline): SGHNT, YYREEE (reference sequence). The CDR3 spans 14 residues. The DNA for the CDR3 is TGTGCCAGCAGCCCGGACAGGGTTGTTGATACGCAGTATTTT. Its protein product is CASSPDRVVDTQYF.

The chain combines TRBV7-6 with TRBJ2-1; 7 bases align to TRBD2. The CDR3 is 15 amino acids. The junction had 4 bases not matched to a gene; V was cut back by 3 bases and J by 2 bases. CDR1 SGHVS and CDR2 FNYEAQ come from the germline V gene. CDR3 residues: CASSLGGRPYNEQFF. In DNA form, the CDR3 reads TGTGCCAGCAGCTTGGGCGGGAGACCCTACAATGAGCAGTTCTTC. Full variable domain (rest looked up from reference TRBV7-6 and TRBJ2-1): GAGVSQSPRYKVTKRGQDVALRCDPISGHVSLYWYRQALGQGPEFLTYFNYEAQQDKSGLPNDRFSAERPEGSISTLTIQRTEQRDSAMYRCASSLGGRPYNEQFFGPGTRLTVL.

CDR3: CASNDATGAGANVLTF. The DNA of the CDR3 is TGTGCCAGCAACGACGCGACAGGGGCTGGGGCCAACGTCCTGACTTTC. The chain couples TRBV9 to TRBJ2-6; 8 bases map to TRBD1. CDR1 is SGDLS, CDR2 YYNGEE, per germline. V was clipped by 6 bases and J by 2 bases; unmatched bases: 7. The CDR3 consists of 16 residues.

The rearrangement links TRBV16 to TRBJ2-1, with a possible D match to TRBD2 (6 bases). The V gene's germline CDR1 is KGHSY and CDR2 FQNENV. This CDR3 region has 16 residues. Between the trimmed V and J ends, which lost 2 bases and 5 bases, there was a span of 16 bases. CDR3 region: CASSQGGAGWDNEQFF. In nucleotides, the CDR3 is TGTGCCAGCAGCCAAGGTGGAGCGGGCTGGGACAATGAGCAGTTCTTC.

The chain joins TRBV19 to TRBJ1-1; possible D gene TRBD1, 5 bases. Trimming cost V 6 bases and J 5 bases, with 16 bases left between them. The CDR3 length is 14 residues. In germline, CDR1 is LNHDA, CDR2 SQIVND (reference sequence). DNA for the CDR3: TGTGCCAGTAGATCCCCCCCGGGGGAGACTGAAGCTTTCTTT. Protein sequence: CASRSPPGETEAFF. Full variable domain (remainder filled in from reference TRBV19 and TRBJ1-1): DGGITQSPKYLFRKEGQNVTLSCEQNLNHDAMYWYRQDPGQGLRLIYYSQIVNDFQKGDIAEGYSVSREKKESFPLTVTSAQKNPTAFYLCASRSPPGETEAFFGQGTRLTVV.

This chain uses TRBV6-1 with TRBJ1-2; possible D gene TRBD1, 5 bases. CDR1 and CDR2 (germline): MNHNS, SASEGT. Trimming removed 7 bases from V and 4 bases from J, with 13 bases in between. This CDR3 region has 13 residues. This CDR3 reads CASTRQTLYGYTF. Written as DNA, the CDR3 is TGTGCCAGCACGAGACAGACTCTCTATGGCTACACCTTC.